The 29 T cell receptor beta chains given below trace back to one sample, sequenced in a study of post-analysis software for immune sequencing data. The study's findings and limits: Patients had higher frequencies than controls of four to six TRBV segments, including TRBV5-6, TRBV5-1 and TRBV20-1.

No antigens are known for them. Unique molecular identifiers were built into the TCR beta cDNA libraries. TCRdb analysed the PCR reads with MiXCR anew, one entry per CDR3 protein. The sample contains 800,000 to 950,000 distinct CDR3 sequences, approximately 53% of which appear only once. The sequenced sample was blood. The receptors derive from a girl between 10 and 17 years old with multiple sclerosis.

This clonotype has a single count. This chain joins TRBV7-9 and TRBJ2-7, with TRBD1 as a possible D gene (6 bases). CDR3 length: 15 residues. CDR1 is SEHNR, CDR2 FQNEAQ, per germline (reference sequence). V was clipped by 2 bases and J by 3 bases, with 14 bases between them. The CDR3 DNA follows: TGTGCCAGCAGCTTACTGGCAGGGGATCACTACGAGCAGTACTTC. Amino acid sequence: CASSLLAGDHYEQYF.

The chain is built from TRBV6-1 and TRBJ2-4; D unresolved. CDR1 and CDR2 (germline): MNHNS, SASEGT. The CDR3 has 13 amino acids. V was shortened by 9 bases and J by 2 bases, with 11 bases between the two germline ends. This chain's CDR3 is CASVELPKNIQYF. The CDR3 DNA is TGTGCCAGTGTGGAGCTCCCCAAAAACATTCAGTACTTC.

The gene calls are TRBV12-3 or TRBV12-4 and TRBJ1-2; TRBD1 is a possible D gene (5 bases). This CDR3 is 14 amino acids long. Between the trimmed V and J ends, which lost 6 bases and 2 bases, there was a span of 13 bases. CDR3 protein: CASSPGLLNYGYTF. CDR3 bases: TGTGCCAGCAGCCCGGGACTTCTAAACTATGGCTACACCTTC.

The chain couples TRBV29-1 to TRBJ2-1; D uncertain. V gave up 2 bases and J gave up 10 bases, with 12 bases separating them. The CDR3 sequence is 12 residues long. The germline CDR1 and CDR2 sequences are SQVTM and ANQGSEA. Here the CDR3 reads CSVELSSYEQFF. The CDR3 DNA reads as TGCAGCGTTGAACTGAGCTCCTACGAGCAGTTCTTC.

The chain combines TRBV20-1 with TRBJ2-1; 16 nucleotides align to TRBD2. Germline CDR1 and CDR2: DFQATT and SNEGSKA (reference sequence). This CDR3 contains 16 residues. Losses at the gene ends were 2 bases for V and 12 bases for J; bases not matched to a gene: 10. CDR3 bases: TGCAGTGCTAGAAATGTGGGACTAGCGGGAGGGGTAGGGCAGTTCTTC. Protein product: CSARNVGLAGGVGQFF.

A remark on this clonotype: The junction and the germline gene differ at one end; a read error may be behind it. The rearrangement uses TRBV7-3 and TRBJ2-1, with D perhaps TRBD1 (6 bases). CDR3 length: 17 amino acids. The V gene's germline CDR1 is SGHTA and CDR2 FQGTGA. The CDR3 reads CASSLTGRLAAGNEPFF. CDR3 bases: TGTGCCAGCAGCCTCACAGGGCGGCTAGCAGCAGGGAATGAGCCGTTCTTC.

This clonotype was seen more than once but under ten times. This chain joins TRBV12-3 or TRBV12-4 and TRBJ2-1, with D unclear. The CDR3 is made up of 13 amino acids. V was cut by 5 bases and J by 12 bases, with 17 bases left in between. CDR3 coding DNA: TGTGCCAGCAGTCCCTCGGGCCCCCTAGGGCAGTTCTTC. The encoded protein is CASSPSGPLGQFF.

The rearrangement joins TRBV6-5 to TRBJ2-5; D may match TRBD1 or TRBD2 (5 bases each). V was clipped by 5 bases and J by 0 bases, with 10 bases between them. The CDR3 sequence is 14 residues long. Germline V gives CDR1 MNHEY, CDR2 SVGAGI. CDR3: CASSKTADQETQYF. The CDR3 DNA sequence: TGTGCCAGCAGTAAGACAGCGGACCAAGAGACCCAGTACTTC.

The chain combines TRBV29-1 with TRBJ1-4; D may be TRBD1 (5 bases). This CDR3 spans 11 amino acids. The germline V gene has CDR1 SQVTM and CDR2 ANQGSEA. The CDR3 nucleotides are TGCAGTGGGGGATCGTCAGGAAAACTGTTTTTT. Protein: CSGGSSGKLFF.

This rearrangement joins TRBV5-1 to TRBJ2-5, with no clear D. V lost 1 base to trimming and J lost 2 bases, with 9 bases between them. There are 14 residues in the CDR3. From germline, CDR1 is SGHRS and CDR2 YFSETQ. The chain's CDR3 is CASSLLVRQETQYF. The CDR3 nucleotides read TGCGCCAGCAGCTTGTTGGTCAGGCAAGAGACCCAGTACTTC.

This rearrangement joins TRBV20-1 to TRBJ2-1, with 9 bases aligning to TRBD2. The V gene's germline CDR1 is DFQATT and CDR2 SNEGSKA (reference sequence). With V trimmed by 0 bases and J by 8 bases, 11 bases remained unmatched. The CDR3 covers 16 residues. CDR3 protein: CSARDGISGRIDEQFF. In DNA, the CDR3 is TGCAGTGCTAGAGACGGGATTAGCGGGAGAATCGATGAGCAGTTCTTC.

Turning to this clonotype: The junction differs from germline at one of its ends, possibly a read error. The gene calls are TRBV5-1 and TRBJ2-7, with a weak D call TRBD1 (6 bases). The germline V gene encodes CDR1 SGHRS and CDR2 YFSETQ. CDR3 length equals 15 residues. CDR3 in amino acids: CASSLGGTSSYEQYF. The CDR3 nucleotides read TGTGCCAGCAGCTTAGGTGGGACAAGCTCCTACGAGCAGTACTTC.

The rearrangement uses TRBV20-1 and TRBJ2-7, with a tentative D call TRBD1 (5 bases). This CDR3 is built from 16 residues. Trimming stripped 4 bases from V and 1 base from J, with 20 bases between. Germline-derived CDR1 and CDR2 are DFQATT and SNEGSKA (reference sequence). In nucleotides, the CDR3 is TGCAGTGCTAAATCCCCTGGGGCAGGTAGTTCCTACGAGCAGTACTTC. The encoded protein is CSAKSPGAGSSYEQYF.

The CDR3 sequence: CASSVAVYTDTQYF. The DNA of the CDR3 is TGTGCCAGCAGCGTAGCGGTTTACACAGATACGCAGTATTTT. The V and J genes are TRBV9 and TRBJ2-3; D gene uncertain. Germline V gene lookup returns CDR1 SGDLS and CDR2 YYNGEE. The CDR3 is made up of 14 amino acids. Trimming stripped 0 bases from V and 2 bases from J, with 7 bases between.

V and J are TRBV20-1 and TRBJ2-1; no reliable D call. V was clipped by 6 bases and J by 2 bases, with 14 bases between them. CDR3 length equals 14 residues. In germline, CDR1 is DFQATT, CDR2 SNEGSKA (reference sequence). The CDR3 coding sequence is TGCAGTGCCACTCTGGGGAACCCCTACAATGAGCAGTTCTTC. This sequence encodes CSATLGNPYNEQFF.

Worth noting for this clonotype: One end of the junction varies from germline; a read error may be responsible. V and J are TRBV27 and TRBJ1-5; D unclear. Germline CDR1 reads MNHEY; CDR2 reads SMNVEV (reference sequence). The length of the CDR3 is 16 residues. Here the CDR3 DNA reads TGCGCCAGCTCTCCCCGCAGCCAGTTAGGCAATCAGCCCCAGCATTTT. This sequence encodes CASSPRSQLGNQPQHF.

The V gene is TRBV29-1, the J gene TRBJ2-1; D is undetermined. V was clipped by 6 bases and J by 0 bases, with 12 bases between them. From germline, CDR1 is SQVTM and CDR2 ANQGSEA. The CDR3 is made up of 14 amino acids. The CDR3 loop is CSVPSASSYNEQFF. CDR3 nucleotide sequence: TGCAGCGTACCCTCTGCTAGCTCCTACAATGAGCAGTTCTTC.

The V gene is TRBV10-3, the J gene TRBJ1-1; 7 bases are a match to TRBD1. From germline, CDR1 is ENHRY and CDR2 SYGVKD. This CDR3 contains 19 residues. With 2 bases clipped from V and 1 base from J, the junction kept 16 bases outside the gene matches. The CDR3 loop reads CAISERLQTGWTGNTEAFF. CDR3 nucleotide sequence: TGTGCCATCAGTGAGCGGCTGCAGACAGGGTGGACCGGGAACACTGAAGCTTTCTTT.

The chain recombines TRBV5-1 with TRBJ2-6, with a tentative D call TRBD2 (5 bases). V lost 2 bases and J 0 bases, leaving 9 bases between the germline ends. The CDR3 runs 16 residues. The germline V gene has CDR1 SGHRS and CDR2 YFSETQ. CDR3 coding DNA: TGCGCCAGCAGCTTTTCGGGGAGCTCTGGGGCCAACGTCCTGACTTTC. Residues: CASSFSGSSGANVLTF.

The CDR3 sequence is CASSQVQLGKQETQYF. CDR3 coding DNA: TGTGCCAGCAGCCAAGTCCAGCTCGGGAAGCAAGAGACCCAGTACTTC. V is TRBV14 and J is TRBJ2-5; D may be TRBD2 (5 bases). Germline-derived CDR1 and CDR2 are SGHDN and FVKESK. The V and J ends lost 1 base and 2 bases respectively, with 14 bases between them. The CDR3 runs to 16 residues.

This clonotype has more than one count but fewer than ten. V usage is TRBV20-1 and J usage is TRBJ2-7; TRBD2 aligns across 7 bases. This CDR3 has 15 residues. CDR1 is DFQATT and CDR2 is SNEGSKA in the germline V gene (reference sequence). V trimming: 0 bases; J trimming: 0 bases; junction bases outside the gene matches: 5. CDR3 sequence reads: CSARDRGVSSYEQYF. Written as DNA, the CDR3 is TGCAGTGCTAGAGATCGGGGGGTCAGCTCCTACGAGCAGTACTTC.

This sequence joins TRBV20-1 and TRBJ2-7; TRBD2 matches 8 bases. Germline CDR1 and CDR2: DFQATT and SNEGSKA (reference sequence). CDR3 length: 15 amino acids. J lost 4 bases, V lost 7 bases, and 15 bases had no gene match. The CDR3 bases are TGCAGTGTCTCACGGGGGGGACTTCTACCTTACGAGCAGTACTTC. Encoded protein: CSVSRGGLLPYEQYF.

The V gene is TRBV12-3 or TRBV12-4, the J gene TRBJ2-1, with TRBD2 matching over 15 bases. This CDR3 region has 17 residues. The J segment lost 4 bases and the V segment lost 4 bases, leaving 5 bases of the junction unmatched. The CDR3 reads CASSSYGLAGGYNEQFF. For the CDR3, the DNA is TGTGCCAGCAGTTCGTATGGACTAGCGGGGGGGTACAATGAGCAGTTCTTC.

V is TRBV12-3 or TRBV12-4 and J is TRBJ2-7, with 7 bases matching TRBD1. This CDR3 is 14 amino acids long. V gave up 6 bases and J gave up 3 bases; unmatched junction bases: 8. Here the CDR3 reads CASRPTGVIYEQYF. CDR3 DNA sequence: TGTGCCAGCAGGCCAACAGGGGTCATCTACGAGCAGTACTTC.

This clonotype was counted a single time. V is TRBV12-3 or TRBV12-4 and J is TRBJ1-2, with D unresolved. V was pared by 4 bases and J by 5 bases, with 14 bases between. The CDR3 covers 14 residues. For the CDR3, the DNA is TGTGCCAGCAGTTCCGGGCCCCCAGGATATGGCTACACCTTC. Protein: CASSSGPPGYGYTF.

The CDR3 reads CASRPYPGLVGYNEQFF. CDR3 DNA sequence: TGTGCCAGCAGGCCCTACCCCGGACTAGTGGGCTACAATGAGCAGTTCTTC. The genes are TRBV2 and TRBJ2-1, with 7 positions matching TRBD2. CDR1 SNHLY and CDR2 FYNNEI come from the germline V gene. This CDR3 has 17 residues. V shed 6 bases and J 3 bases; nucleotides not matched to a gene: 14.

V usage is TRBV20-1 and J usage is TRBJ1-4; D not resolved. CDR1 is DFQATT, CDR2 SNEGSKA, per germline (reference sequence). The germline V and J ends were trimmed by 0 bases and 3 bases, with 17 bases remaining between them. The CDR3 runs 17 residues. In DNA form, the CDR3 reads TGCAGTGCTAGAGATTACCTAACTGCGAGATCTAATGAAAAACTGTTTTTT. Its translation: CSARDYLTARSNEKLFF.

The chain has TRBV27 and TRBJ1-2, with TRBD1 as a possible D gene (5 bases). Germline V gene data show CDR1 as MNHEY and CDR2 as SMNVEV (reference sequence). Between the trimmed V and J ends, which lost 5 bases and 8 bases, there was a span of 18 bases. The CDR3 is made up of 14 amino acids. The CDR3 region has the DNA TGTGCCAGCAGTACGACAGCGGACGGGATCGGCTACACCTTC. Protein product: CASSTTADGIGYTF.

The chain carries TRBV7-8 and TRBJ1-4; TRBD1 aligns across 9 bases. This CDR3 spans 17 amino acids. CDR1 is SGHVS and CDR2 is FQNEAQ in the germline V gene. V lost 2 bases, J lost 6 bases, and 10 bases stayed unmatched. The CDR3: CASSLLAYWTGDEKLFF. The DNA for the CDR3 is TGTGCCAGCAGCTTATTAGCGTATTGGACAGGGGATGAAAAACTGTTTTTT.